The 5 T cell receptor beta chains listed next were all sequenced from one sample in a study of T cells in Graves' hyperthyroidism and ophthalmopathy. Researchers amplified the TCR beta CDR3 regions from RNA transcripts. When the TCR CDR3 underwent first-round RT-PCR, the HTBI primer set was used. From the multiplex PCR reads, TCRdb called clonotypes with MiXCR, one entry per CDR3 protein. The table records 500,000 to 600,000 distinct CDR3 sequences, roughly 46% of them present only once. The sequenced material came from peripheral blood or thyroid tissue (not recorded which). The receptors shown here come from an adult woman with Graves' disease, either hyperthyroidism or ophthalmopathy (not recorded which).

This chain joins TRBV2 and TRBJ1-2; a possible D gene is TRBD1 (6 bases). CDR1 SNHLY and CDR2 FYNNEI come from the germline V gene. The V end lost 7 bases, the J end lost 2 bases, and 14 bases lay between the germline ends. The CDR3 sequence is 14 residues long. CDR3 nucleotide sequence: TGTGCCAGCAACGAGCAGGGGATGAACTATGGCTACACCTTC. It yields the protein CASNEQGMNYGYTF. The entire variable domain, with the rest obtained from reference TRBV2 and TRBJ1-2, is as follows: EPEVTQTPSHQVTQMGQEVILRCVPISNHLYFYWYRQILGQKVEFLVSFYNNEISEKSEIFDDQFSVERPDGSNFTLKIRSTKLEDSAMYFCASNEQGMNYGYTFGSGTRLTVV.

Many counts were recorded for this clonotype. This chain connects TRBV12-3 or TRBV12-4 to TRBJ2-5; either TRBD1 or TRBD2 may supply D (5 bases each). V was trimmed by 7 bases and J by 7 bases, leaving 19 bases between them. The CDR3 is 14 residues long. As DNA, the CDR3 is TGTGCCAGCACCCTCGGGGCCGGGTTGGGGACCCAGTACTTC. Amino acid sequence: CASTLGAGLGTQYF.

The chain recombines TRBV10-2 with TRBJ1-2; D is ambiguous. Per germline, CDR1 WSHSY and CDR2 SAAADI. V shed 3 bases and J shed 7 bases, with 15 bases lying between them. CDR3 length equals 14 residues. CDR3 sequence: CASSEFGPSVGYTF. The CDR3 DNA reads TGCGCCAGCAGTGAATTTGGCCCATCTGTTGGCTACACCTTC.

CDR3 bases: TGTGCCCCCGGGACTAGGGAAGAGACCCAGTACTTC. This sequence encodes CAPGTREETQYF. The chain carries TRBV24-1 and TRBJ2-5; 8 bases fit TRBD2. V trimming: 12 bases; J trimming: 3 bases; junction bases outside the gene matches: 5. This CDR3 is 12 amino acids long. Germline loops: CDR1 KGHDR, CDR2 SFDVKD.

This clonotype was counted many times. CDR3 bases: TGTGCCAGCAGCTTTTCAGGGTTGGGTTCACCCCTCCACTTT. Translating it yields CASSFSGLGSPLHF. The chain uses TRBV7-9 and TRBJ1-6; D perhaps matches TRBD1 (5 bases). Trimming shortened V by 3 bases and J by 9 bases, and 12 bases separated the two germline ends. The CDR3 length is 14 residues. Germline V CDR1 and CDR2: SEHNR, FQNEAQ (reference sequence).